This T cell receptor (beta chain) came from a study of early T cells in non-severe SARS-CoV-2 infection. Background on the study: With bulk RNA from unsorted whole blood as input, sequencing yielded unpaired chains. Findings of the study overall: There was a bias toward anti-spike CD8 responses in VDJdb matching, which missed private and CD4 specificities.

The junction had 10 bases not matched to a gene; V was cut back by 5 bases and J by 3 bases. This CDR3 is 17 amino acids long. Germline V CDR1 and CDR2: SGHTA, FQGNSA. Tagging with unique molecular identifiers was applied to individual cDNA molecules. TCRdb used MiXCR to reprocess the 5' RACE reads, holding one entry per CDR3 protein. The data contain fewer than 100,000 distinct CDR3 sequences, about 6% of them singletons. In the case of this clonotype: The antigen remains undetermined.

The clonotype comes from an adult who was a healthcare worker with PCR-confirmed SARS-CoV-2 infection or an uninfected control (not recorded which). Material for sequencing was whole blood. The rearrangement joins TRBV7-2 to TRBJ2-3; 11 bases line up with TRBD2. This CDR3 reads CASSPRLAGSGTDTQYF. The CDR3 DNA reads TGTGCCAGCAGCCCGAGACTAGCGGGATCGGGTACAGATACGCAGTATTTT.